The T cell receptor (beta chain) described here comes from a study of blood T cell repertoires in COVID-19. Trimming took 2 bases from V and 3 from J, leaving 8 bases between them. Germline assignment: CDR1 MDHEN and CDR2 SYDVKM. This CDR3 is 15 amino acids long. TCRdb's copy holds only in-frame clones and misses some; the assay was immunoSEQ multiplex PCR. The sample has about 260,000 clones; roughly 86% are singletons. V gene TRBV28 combines with J gene TRBJ1-6; tentative D call: TRBD1 (5 bases). Material for sequencing was peripheral blood. This receptor was obtained from a man in his forties with active or convalescent COVID-19. In nucleotides, the CDR3 is TGTGCCAGCAGTTTACCGACAGACTATAATTCACCCCTCCACTTT. Protein: CASSLPTDYNSPLHF.